This TCR beta chain is from a study of cytotoxic CD8 clonotypes in ibrutinib-treated CLL. Study outcomes and limitations: Treatment saw public clonotypes, which were uncommon, either contract or stay stable. Progressing patients had sampling times that differed from those of sustained-remission patients. Circulating CD8+ T-cell counts were tracked by baseline clonality, which exceeded that of age-matched healthy donors.

The CDR3 spans 14 residues. Germline CDR1 MNHEY, CDR2 SVGAGI. The V end lost 0 bases, the J end lost 8 bases, and 13 bases lay between the germline ends. With regard to this clone: What it binds is not known.

Sequencing used immunoSEQ multiplex PCR; TCRdb keeps in-frame clones, though not all of them. Among over 130,000 clones listed, more than 75% were seen once. The chain joins TRBV6-5 to TRBJ1-2; D perhaps matches TRBD1 (5 bases). The starting material was PBMCs, obtained after 36 months of ibrutinib treatment. The sequence came from a human donor with chronic lymphocytic leukemia. The DNA for the CDR3 is TGTGCCAGCAGTTACTCCTACAGGACGGTCGGCTACACCTTC. It specifies CASSYSYRTVGYTF.